The entry that follows covers one TCR beta chain sequence. Its antigen is as yet unknown. TCR beta sequences were obtained from blood CD8+ and CD4+ T cells. TEMRA cells were FACS-enriched, unlike CD8+ and CD4+ T cells, which were negatively isolated. This sample was taken from a study of CD8 T cells in Susac syndrome. Overall study results and limits: It was acknowledged by the study that relatively few individuals were included in its TCR sequencing and HLA analysis.

The CDR3 has 14 amino acids. V gave up 4 bases and J gave up 0 bases, with 10 bases separating them. CDR1 and CDR2 from the germline V gene are DFQATT and SNEGSKA (reference sequence). An amount of RNA that ranged from about 0.45 to 1 ug was reverse transcribed with random hexamers. The immunoSEQ assay covered 54 Vbeta and 13 Jbeta segments for CDR3. TCRdb reprocessed the immunoSEQ multiplex PCR reads with MiXCR, giving one entry per CDR3 protein. The table shows about 200,000 distinct CDR3 sequences, with 95% occurring only once. The TCR was taken from a human donor in good health. The chain recombines TRBV20-1 with TRBJ2-1; possible D gene TRBD2, 5 bases. Sequencing was performed on CD4+ T cells from PBMCs. DNA for the CDR3: TGCAGTGCTAATCCTCTAGCCTCCTACAATGAGCAGTTCTTC. This translates into CSANPLASYNEQFF.